The entry below describes one T cell receptor (beta chain). What it binds is unknown. The data originate from a study of OX40 agonist ivuxolimab in advanced cancers. Overall study context: Patients treated during dose escalation were battling hepatocellular carcinoma, melanoma, renal cell or head and neck cancer. Study observations and caveats: Blood T cells, both CD4+ and CD8+, expanded clonally by week 6 at 0.1 to 3.0 mg/kg.

Sequencing was performed with immunoSEQ multiplex PCR; in TCRdb, only in-frame clones are kept and a portion is missing. The repertoire holds 96,000 or so clones, with about four fifths as singletons. This CDR3 spans 14 amino acids. Trimming stripped 2 bases from V and 4 bases from J, with 11 bases between. The V gene's germline CDR1 is SNHLY and CDR2 FYNNEI. The sample was CD4+ or CD8+ T cells sorted from blood, taken in a trial of the OX40 agonist ivuxolimab. This TCR was sampled from an adult with an advanced solid tumor such as melanoma, head and neck, liver or kidney cancer. This chain connects TRBV2 to TRBJ1-2, with D possibly matching TRBD1 (5 bases). CDR3 residues: CASSEQGRTYGYTF. CDR3 nucleotide sequence: TGTGCCAGCAGTGAACAGGGCCGAACCTATGGCTACACCTTC.